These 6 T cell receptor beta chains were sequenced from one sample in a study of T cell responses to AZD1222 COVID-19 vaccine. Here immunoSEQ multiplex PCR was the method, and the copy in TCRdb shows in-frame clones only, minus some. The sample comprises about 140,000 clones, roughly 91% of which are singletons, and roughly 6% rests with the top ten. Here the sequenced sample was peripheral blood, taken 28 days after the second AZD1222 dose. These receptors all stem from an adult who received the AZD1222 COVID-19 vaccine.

CDR3 DNA: TGTGCCAGCAGCTTTACAGGGGGCCAAGAGACCCAGTACTTC. Translating it yields CASSFTGGQETQYF. The chain recombines TRBV7-9 with TRBJ2-5; 8 nucleotides align to TRBD1. The CDR3 is 14 residues long. V shed 3 bases and J 1 base; nucleotides not matched to a gene: 1. From germline, CDR1 is SEHNR and CDR2 FQNEAQ (reference sequence). Using reference TRBV7-9 and TRBJ2-5 for the parts outside the CDR3, the full variable domain is DTGVSQNPRHKITKRGQNVTFRCDPISEHNRLYWYRQTLGQGPEFLTYFQNEAQLEKSRLLSDRFSAERPKGSFSTLEIQRTEQGDSAMYLCASSFTGGQETQYFGPGTRLLVL.

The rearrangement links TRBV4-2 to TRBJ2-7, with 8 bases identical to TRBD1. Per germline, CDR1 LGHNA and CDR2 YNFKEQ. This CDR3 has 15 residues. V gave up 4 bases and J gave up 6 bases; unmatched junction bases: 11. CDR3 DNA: TGTGCCAGCAGCCGAGAACACGGACAGGGAGGCGAGCAGTACTTC. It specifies CASSREHGQGGEQYF.

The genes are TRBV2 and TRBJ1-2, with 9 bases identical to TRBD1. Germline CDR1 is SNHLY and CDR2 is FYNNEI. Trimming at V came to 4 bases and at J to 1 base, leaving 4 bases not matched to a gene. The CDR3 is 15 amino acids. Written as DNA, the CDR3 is TGTGCCAGCAGTGCGGGACAGGGATTTAACTATGGCTACACCTTC. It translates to CASSAGQGFNYGYTF.

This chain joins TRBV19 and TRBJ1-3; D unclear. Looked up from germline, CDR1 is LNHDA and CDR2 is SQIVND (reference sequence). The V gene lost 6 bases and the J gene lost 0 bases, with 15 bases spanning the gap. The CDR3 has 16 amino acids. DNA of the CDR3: TGTGCCAGTAGCCGGGCCCCAATCCTCTCTGGAAACACCATATATTTT. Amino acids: CASSRAPILSGNTIYF.

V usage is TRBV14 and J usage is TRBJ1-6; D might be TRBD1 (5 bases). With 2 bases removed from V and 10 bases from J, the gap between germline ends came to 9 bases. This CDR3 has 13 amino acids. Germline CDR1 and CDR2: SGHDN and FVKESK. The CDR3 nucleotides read TGTGCCAGCAGCCAAATCCAGGGCTCACCCCTCCACTTT. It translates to CASSQIQGSPLHF.

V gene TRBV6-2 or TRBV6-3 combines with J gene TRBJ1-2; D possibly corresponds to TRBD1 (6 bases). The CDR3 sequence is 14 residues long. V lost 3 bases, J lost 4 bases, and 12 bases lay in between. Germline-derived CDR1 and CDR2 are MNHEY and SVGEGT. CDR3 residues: CASSYSGQPYGYTF. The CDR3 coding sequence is TGTGCCAGCAGTTATTCCGGACAGCCCTATGGCTACACCTTC.